This T cell receptor beta chain is drawn from a study of CD8+ T cells in alopecia areata. Study as a whole: Those treated were given oral tofacitinib at 5 to 10 mg twice daily.

As to treatment: oral pan-JAK inhibitor, 5-10 mg twice daily. Extraction and reverse transcription of RNA yielded cDNA as the sequencing template. The protocol was immunoSEQ multiplex PCR, while the TCRdb copy is restricted to in-frame clones and leaves out a portion. The table shows some 150,000 clones, with approximately 86% occurring only once. V lost 7 bases, J lost 4 bases, and 13 bases lay in between. The CDR3 extends over 12 amino acids. Germline lookup yields CDR1 SQVTM and CDR2 ANQGSEA. The material sequenced was CD8+ T cells sorted from blood, taken at week 4, from a patient treated with tofacitinib. The sequence was collected from a human donor with alopecia areata. The genes are TRBV29-1 and TRBJ1-1, with D perhaps matching TRBD1 (5 bases). CDR3 sequence reads: CSAGQGPTEAFF. The CDR3 coding sequence is TGCAGCGCCGGTCAGGGACCCACTGAAGCTTTCTTT.